These 3 T cell receptor beta chains came from one sample sequenced in a study of OX40 agonist ivuxolimab in advanced cancers. Here immunoSEQ multiplex PCR was the method, and the copy in TCRdb shows in-frame clones only, minus some. The sample includes 65,000 to 85,000 clones, 80% to 90% of them seen just once. The material was CD4+ or CD8+ T cells sorted from blood, obtained in a trial of the OX40 agonist ivuxolimab. Receptor source: an adult with an advanced solid tumor such as melanoma, head and neck, liver or kidney cancer.

The genes are TRBV7-2 and TRBJ1-1, with TRBD1 matching over 8 bases. Per germline, CDR1 SGHTA and CDR2 FQGNSA. This CDR3 contains 16 residues. With 5 bases clipped from V and 4 bases from J, the junction kept 12 bases outside the gene matches. CDR3 sequence reads: CASSQYGQGRVTEAFF. The DNA of the CDR3 is TGTGCCAGCAGCCAATACGGACAGGGAAGGGTCACTGAAGCTTTCTTT.

This clone was seen a single time. This sequence joins TRBV30 and TRBJ1-2; D unresolved. Germline loops: CDR1 GTSNPN, CDR2 SVGIG (reference sequence). The CDR3 length is 13 residues. V lost 2 bases to trimming and J lost 6 bases, with 13 bases between them. In nucleotides, the CDR3 is TGTGCCTGGAGTTTCGGGAACAGAGATGGCTACACCTTC. Its translation: CAWSFGNRDGYTF. The full variable domain, in which reference TRBV30 and TRBJ1-2 provide the parts outside the CDR3, is SQTIHQWPATLVQPVGSPLSLECTVEGTSNPNLYWYRQAAGRGLQLLFYSVGIGQISSEVPQNLSASRPQDRQFILSSKKLLLSDSGFYLCAWSFGNRDGYTFGSGTRLTVV.

The chain recombines TRBV28 with TRBJ1-2; D gene ambiguous. Trimming shortened V by 7 bases and J by 0 bases, and 15 bases separated the two germline ends. The germline CDR1 and CDR2 sequences are MDHEN and SYDVKM. CDR3 length: 15 amino acids. DNA of the CDR3: TGTGCCAGCAATGAAGGGCTGAGAGCTAACTATGGCTACACCTTC. The encoded protein is CASNEGLRANYGYTF.